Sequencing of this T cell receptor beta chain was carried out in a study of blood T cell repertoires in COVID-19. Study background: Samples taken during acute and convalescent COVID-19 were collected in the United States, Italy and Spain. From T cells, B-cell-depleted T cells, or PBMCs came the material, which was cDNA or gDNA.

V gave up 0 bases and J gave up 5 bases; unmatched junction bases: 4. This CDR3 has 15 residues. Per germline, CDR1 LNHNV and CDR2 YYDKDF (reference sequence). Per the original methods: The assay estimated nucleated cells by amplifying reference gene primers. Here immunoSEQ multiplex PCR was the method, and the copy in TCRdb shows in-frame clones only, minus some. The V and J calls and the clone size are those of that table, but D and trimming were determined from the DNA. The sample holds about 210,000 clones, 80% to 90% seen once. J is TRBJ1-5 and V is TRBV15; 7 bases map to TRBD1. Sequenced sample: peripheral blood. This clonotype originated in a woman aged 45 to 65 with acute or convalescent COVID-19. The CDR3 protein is CATSRDKTGDQPQHF. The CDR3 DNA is TGTGCCACCAGCAGAGATAAAACAGGGGATCAGCCCCAGCATTTT.